This TCR beta chain was identified in a study of cytomegalovirus exposure and HLA in healthy donors. Study outcomes and limitations: The investigators catalogued about 170 TCR beta chains as cytomegalovirus-associated. TCR beta chain V- and J-gene trimming was linked, in a later analysis, to a missense variant in DCLRE1C. With DRB1 most and HLA-C fewest, TCR association rates differed between HLA loci in a later analysis.

It was with 60 Vbeta and 13 Jbeta primers that the PCR ran. The table came from immunoSEQ multiplex PCR; TCRdb's copy has only in-frame clones and leaves some out. Of approximately 100,000 clones detected, roughly three quarters appear once; the ten largest clones hold 4%. The CDR3 consists of 13 residues. V lost 4 bases to trimming and J lost 9 bases; unmatched junction nucleotides: 7. Germline V gene data show CDR1 as LNHNV and CDR2 as YYDKDF (reference sequence). A note on this clone: The antigen remains undetermined.

The TCR was taken from a woman in her 50s in good health and CMV-seropositive. This chain joins TRBV15 and TRBJ2-3; 7 bases are a match to TRBD2. Material for sequencing was PBMCs. The CDR3 loop reads CATSTGGDFTQYF. DNA for the CDR3: TGTGCCACCAGCACTGGGGGGGATTTCACGCAGTATTTT.